A single sample gave rise to the 24 T cell receptor beta chains below, sequenced in a study of blood T cell repertoires in COVID-19 (dated by TCRdb to 2019 to 2021). Library prep was done by the immunoSEQ multiplex PCR assay. The immuneACCESS repertoire file appears here via TCRdb, limited to in-frame rearrangements. These files lack a portion of the clones; in checked studies, under half of the deficit traces to unresolved V genes, and the cause of the others is not known. The sample records about 230,000 clones, around 86% of which are singletons. The top ten hold 11% of the sample. The sample comprised peripheral blood. All receptors come from a man aged 50 to 59 with COVID-19, enrolled during active disease.

The chain links TRBV6-5 to TRBJ2-3; 7 nucleotides agree with TRBD2. Germline CDR1 MNHEY, CDR2 SVGAGI. This CDR3 contains 15 residues. Losses at the gene ends were 0 bases for V and 7 bases for J; bases not matched to a gene: 7. CDR3 loop: CASSYSVGGPHTQYF. In DNA, the CDR3 is TGTGCCAGCAGTTACTCGGTGGGAGGGCCCCATACGCAGTATTTT.

The V and J genes are TRBV6-6 and TRBJ2-7, with 9 bases that match TRBD1. The CDR3 has 15 residues. Germline CDR1 reads MNHNY; CDR2 reads SVGAGI (reference sequence). V gave up 4 bases and J gave up 4 bases; unmatched junction bases: 8. Written as DNA, the CDR3 is TGTGCCAGCAGTTCGGCGGGGACAGGGAGGTACGAGCAGTACTTC. Residues: CASSSAGTGRYEQYF.

The chain carries TRBV4-3 and TRBJ2-1; TRBD2 aligns across 13 bases. The CDR3 is 16 amino acids. Trimming took 1 base from V and 4 from J; bases not matched to a gene: 1. Germline V CDR1 and CDR2: LGHNA, YSLEER. The CDR3 reads CASSQGLAGGYNEQFF. CDR3 nucleotide sequence: TGCGCCAGCAGCCAAGGACTAGCGGGGGGATACAATGAGCAGTTCTTC.

This clone has a single count. This chain connects TRBV15 to TRBJ2-1; 7 positions agree with TRBD2. V lost 2 bases, J lost 5 bases, and 3 bases stayed unmatched. Germline values: CDR1 LNHNV, CDR2 YYDKDF (reference sequence). The CDR3 consists of 14 residues. CDR3 sequence reads: CATSRPGTNNEQFF. The CDR3 DNA sequence: TGTGCCACCAGCAGACCCGGGACTAACAATGAGCAGTTCTTC.

This clone was seen only a few times. The chain has TRBV4-2 and TRBJ2-2, with 9 bases lining up with TRBD2. The CDR3 is 19 amino acids. Germline trimming cut 3 bases from V and 0 bases from J; bases unmatched to any gene: 11. Germline CDR1 reads LGHNA; CDR2 reads YNFKEQ. The CDR3 sequence: CASSHHLFSGGTNTGELFF. CDR3 bases: TGTGCCAGCAGCCACCATCTATTTAGCGGGGGAACGAACACCGGGGAGCTGTTTTTT.

As DNA, the CDR3 is TGTGCCAGCAGTGACGCAGACGGAGGGACAGGGGATAGGGGCGAGCAGTACTTC. It specifies CASSDADGGTGDRGEQYF. This chain uses TRBV6-1 with TRBJ2-7; 10 positions match TRBD1. CDR1 and CDR2 (germline): MNHNS, SASEGT. Trimming cost V 3 bases and J 6 bases; bases outside gene matches: 17. This CDR3 has 18 residues.

Remarks on this clone: The same CDR3 arises from other DNA sequences in this sample as well. The genes are TRBV7-9 and TRBJ2-5; TRBD2 matches 8 bases. The CDR3 loop spans 14 amino acids. V lost 2 bases to trimming and J lost 1 base; unmatched junction nucleotides: 0. CDR1 and CDR2 (germline): SEHNR, FQNEAQ (reference sequence). The CDR3 DNA sequence: TGTGCCAGCAGCTTAACTAGCGGCCAAGAGACCCAGTACTTC. Encoded protein: CASSLTSGQETQYF.

This rearrangement joins TRBV16 to TRBJ2-3; 9 positions match TRBD1. This CDR3 is built from 18 residues. CDR1 is KGHSY, CDR2 FQNENV, per germline. Unmatched junction bases numbered 8, after V lost 0 bases and J lost 1 base. The CDR3 bases are TGTGCCAGCAGCCAATCTTTCTCCGGACAGGGGCGCACAGATACGCAGTATTTT. Translating it yields CASSQSFSGQGRTDTQYF.

The V and J genes are TRBV27 and TRBJ2-2; 10 positions agree with TRBD2. The V gene end was trimmed by 2 bases and the J gene end by 2 bases; junction bases not matched to a gene: 2. CDR3 length equals 16 residues. Germline lookup yields CDR1 MNHEY and CDR2 SMNVEV (reference sequence). The chain's CDR3 is CASSLLAGANTGELFF. CDR3 bases: TGTGCCAGCAGTTTACTAGCGGGAGCCAACACCGGGGAGCTGTTTTTT.

Comment on this clone: Other DNA sequences from this sample encode an identical CDR3 as well. The chain is built from TRBV18 and TRBJ1-2, with 7 positions matching TRBD1. The CDR3 runs to 13 residues. V shed 6 bases, J shed 3 bases, and the junction held 4 bases outside the gene matches. CDR1 KGHSH and CDR2 LQKENI come from the germline V gene. CDR3 bases: TGTGCCAGCTCGCTAGGGACAGACTATGGCTACACCTTC. It encodes CASSLGTDYGYTF.

The V gene is TRBV5-4, the J gene TRBJ1-6; 9 positions agree with TRBD1. CDR3 length equals 14 residues. CDR1 is SGHNT, CDR2 YYREEE, per germline (reference sequence). V dropped 3 bases and J dropped 7; count of bases not matched to a gene: 2. CDR3 in amino acids: CASSWDRENSPLHF. CDR3 nucleotide sequence: TGTGCCAGCAGCTGGGACAGGGAGAATTCACCCCTCCACTTT.

The genes are TRBV7-9 and TRBJ2-2; weak D call: TRBD2 (5 bases). Germline V lookup: CDR1 SEHNR, CDR2 FQNEAQ (reference sequence). V lost 7 bases to trimming and J lost 3 bases, with 9 bases between them. The CDR3 extends over 13 amino acids. The CDR3 DNA reads TGTGCCAGCATCCGAGGGTACACCGGGGAGCTGTTTTTT. Translated, it gives CASIRGYTGELFF.

V gene TRBV27 combines with J gene TRBJ2-5; no reliable D call. V dropped 2 bases and J dropped 5 bases, with 21 bases sitting between them. Germline V gene data show CDR1 as MNHEY and CDR2 as SMNVEV (reference sequence). The CDR3 is 17 residues long. The CDR3 region is CASSLTAIGRSGETQYF. In DNA form, the CDR3 reads TGTGCCAGCAGTTTAACGGCTATCGGCCGGTCCGGGGAGACCCAGTACTTC.

The chain recombines TRBV19 with TRBJ1-1, with D unclear. This CDR3 comprises 13 residues. Germline CDR1 reads LNHDA; CDR2 reads SQIVND (reference sequence). Deletions cut 1 base from V and 11 bases from J, with 14 bases between. CDR3 coding DNA: TGTGCCAGTAGTATAGTCGGGGTCGGTACGGCTTTCTTT. It yields the protein CASSIVGVGTAFF.

Only one count was recorded for this clone. The V gene is TRBV4-2, the J gene TRBJ2-7; possibly TRBD1 for D (5 bases). Trimming removed 4 bases at V and 4 bases at J, with 20 bases between. CDR1 LGHNA and CDR2 YNFKEQ come from the germline V gene. This CDR3 contains 16 residues. The CDR3 is CASSPARDRAPYEQYF. In DNA form, the CDR3 reads TGTGCCAGCAGCCCCGCCAGGGATCGGGCCCCATACGAGCAGTACTTC.

V and J are TRBV23-1 and TRBJ2-3; 12 nucleotides match TRBD2. TRBV23-1 is identified as an open reading frame with a role that is uncertain. The V segment lost 6 bases and the J segment 5 bases; nucleotides outside the gene matches: 9. CDR3 size: 16 residues. DNA of the CDR3: TGCGCCAGCAGCCAAAGGGCTAGCGGGAGGGAAGATACGCAGTATTTT. It yields the protein CASSQRASGREDTQYF.

The rearrangement uses TRBV18 and TRBJ1-1, with TRBD1 matching 8 bases. The length of the CDR3 is 16 residues. V trimming: 3 bases; J trimming: 0 bases; junction bases outside the gene matches: 6. Per the germline V gene, CDR1 is KGHSH and CDR2 is LQKENI. The CDR3 here is CASSPMTGDMNTEAFF. Written as DNA, the CDR3 is TGTGCCAGCTCACCGATGACAGGGGACATGAACACTGAAGCTTTCTTT.

This sequence joins TRBV7-9 and TRBJ1-2; D might be TRBD1 (6 bases). Germline V CDR1 and CDR2: SEHNR, FQNEAQ (reference sequence). The V end was cut by 1 base, the J end by 6 bases, with 15 bases between. This CDR3 has 15 residues. The CDR3 DNA sequence: TGTGCCAGCAGCTTAGGGTCTAACAGGGTCGATGGCTACACCTTC. Translated: CASSLGSNRVDGYTF.

The rearrangement links TRBV7-3 to TRBJ2-1; 8 bases line up with TRBD2. Trimming took 5 bases from V and 6 from J; bases not matched to a gene: 0. The CDR3 runs to 12 residues. The germline V gene encodes CDR1 SGHTA and CDR2 FQGTGA. In DNA form, the CDR3 reads TGTGCCAGCAGCCGGGGGGGCAATGAGCAGTTCTTC. It yields the protein CASSRGGNEQFF.

The chain joins TRBV5-1 to TRBJ2-2, with D unresolved. The V end was cut by 4 bases, the J end by 0 bases, with 10 bases between. The CDR3 totals 15 residues. CDR1 SGHRS and CDR2 YFSETQ come from the germline V gene. CDR3 sequence reads: CASSQDSSNTGELFF. Written as DNA, the CDR3 is TGCGCCAGCAGCCAAGACTCCTCGAACACCGGGGAGCTGTTTTTT.

This chain links TRBV28 with TRBJ1-5; 9 bases line up with TRBD1. This CDR3 comprises 16 residues. Looked up from germline, CDR1 is MDHEN and CDR2 is SYDVKM. With 4 bases clipped from V and 5 bases from J, the junction kept 9 bases outside the gene matches. The CDR3: CASSSPGQGIHQPQHF. CDR3 bases: TGTGCCAGCAGTTCTCCGGGACAGGGTATTCATCAGCCCCAGCATTTT.

CDR3 region: CASSLESGVGQPQHF. The CDR3, as DNA: TGTGCCAGCAGCTTAGAGTCGGGGGTAGGTCAGCCCCAGCATTTT. The genes are TRBV11-2 and TRBJ1-5, with D maybe TRBD1 (5 bases). The CDR3 length is 15 residues. Germline V lookup: CDR1 SGHAT, CDR2 FQNNGV. V was pared by 0 bases and J by 6 bases, with 12 bases between. Complete variable domain (other parts from reference TRBV11-2 and TRBJ1-5): EAGVAQSPRYKIIEKRQSVAFWCNPISGHATLYWYQQILGQGPKLLIQFQNNGVVDDSQLPKDRFSAERLKGVDSTLKIQPAKLEDSAVYLCASSLESGVGQPQHFGDGTRLSIL.

The J gene is TRBJ1-1, the V gene TRBV7-2, with D tentatively TRBD1 (5 bases). V gave up 4 bases and J gave up 3 bases, with 21 bases separating them. This CDR3 comprises 17 residues. CDR1 and CDR2 from the germline V gene are SGHTA and FQGNSA. CDR3 residues: CASSSTRGLGIDTEAFF. For the CDR3, the DNA is TGTGCCAGCAGCTCAACAAGGGGTTTAGGGATAGACACTGAAGCTTTCTTT.

The chain recombines TRBV18 with TRBJ2-5; D gene unclear. With 4 bases removed from V and 5 bases from J, the gap between germline ends came to 11 bases. Germline V gene data show CDR1 as KGHSH and CDR2 as LQKENI. There are 13 residues in the CDR3. This CDR3 is CASSLRNGETQYF. CDR3 nucleotides: TGTGCCAGCTCACTAAGAAACGGGGAGACCCAGTACTTC.